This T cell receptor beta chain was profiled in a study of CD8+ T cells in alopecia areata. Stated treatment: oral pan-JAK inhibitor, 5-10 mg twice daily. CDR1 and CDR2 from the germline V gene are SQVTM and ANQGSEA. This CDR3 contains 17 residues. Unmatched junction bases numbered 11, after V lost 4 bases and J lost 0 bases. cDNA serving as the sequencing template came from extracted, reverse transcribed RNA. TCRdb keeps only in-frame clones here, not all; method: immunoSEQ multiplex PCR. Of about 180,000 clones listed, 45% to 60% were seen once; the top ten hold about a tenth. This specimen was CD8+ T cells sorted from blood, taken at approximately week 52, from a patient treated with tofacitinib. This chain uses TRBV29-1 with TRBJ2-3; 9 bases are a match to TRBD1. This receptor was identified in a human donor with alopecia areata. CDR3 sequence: CSVGGTGTGSSTDTQYF. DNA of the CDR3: TGCAGCGTTGGGGGGACCGGGACAGGGTCTAGCACAGATACGCAGTATTTT.